The text below deals with one TCR beta chain. Its antigen is not known. This specimen comes from a study of cytomegalovirus exposure and HLA in healthy donors. As for the study in general: According to later analysis, the same platform produced the 120 or so validation and 666 first-cohort repertoires. Regarding the study as a whole: Accounts indicate the classifier identified cytomegalovirus status with strong specificity and sensitivity. The authors listed 164 TCR beta chains as cytomegalovirus-associated. Under in vitro conditions, a few CMV-associated chains were confirmed as specific for CMV antigens.

The repertoire was sequenced with immunoSEQ multiplex PCR; TCRdb's copy has only in-frame clones and lacks some. The sample includes roughly 100,000 clones, 88% seen only once; the top ten take about 2%. With V trimmed by 3 bases and J by 0 bases, 2 bases remained unmatched. This CDR3 is 15 amino acids long. CDR1 is MRHNA and CDR2 is SNTAGT in the germline V gene. The sample consisted of PBMCs. This clonotype was sampled from a woman younger than 35 in good health and CMV-seropositive. The rearrangement joins TRBV6-4 to TRBJ2-1; 7 bases are shared with TRBD2. CDR3 nucleotide sequence: TGTGCCAGCAGTGAGGCGGGGGACTCCTACAATGAGCAGTTCTTC. Translation: CASSEAGDSYNEQFF.